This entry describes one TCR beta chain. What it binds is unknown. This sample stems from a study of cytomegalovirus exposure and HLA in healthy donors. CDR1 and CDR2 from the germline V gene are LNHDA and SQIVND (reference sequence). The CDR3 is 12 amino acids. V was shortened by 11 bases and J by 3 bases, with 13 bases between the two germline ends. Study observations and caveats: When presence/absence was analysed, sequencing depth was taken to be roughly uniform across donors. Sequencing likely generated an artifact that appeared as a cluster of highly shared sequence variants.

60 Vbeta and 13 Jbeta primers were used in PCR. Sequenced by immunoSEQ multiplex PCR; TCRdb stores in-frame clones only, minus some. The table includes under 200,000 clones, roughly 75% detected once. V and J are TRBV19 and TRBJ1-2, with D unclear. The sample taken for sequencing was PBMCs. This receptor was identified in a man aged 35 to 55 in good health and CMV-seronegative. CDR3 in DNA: TGTGCCTCGAGCAGCGTCTACTATGGCTACACCTTC. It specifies CASSSVYYGYTF.